These 27 T cell receptor beta chains were all obtained from the same sample, sequenced in a study of vaccination effects on CD4 cells after COVID-19. The antigens for these receptors are not known. Viral peptide pool expansion of antigen-specific CD4+ T cells preceded sequencing in the ViraFEST assay. On roughly day 9 of culture, CD4+ T cells were separated out. This individual contracted SARS-CoV-2 between March and December 2020, as verified by PCR. Some clones are missing from TCRdb's copy, which holds only in-frame ones; the method was immunoSEQ multiplex PCR. Among tens of thousands of clones listed, around 82% were seen once. Sequences were derived from CD4+ T cells from PBMCs cultured with HIV peptides, sampled before COVID-19 vaccination. The sample's subset: HIV-1 Nef peptide pool negative control/reference culture. These TCRs come from a human donor who had a prior SARS-CoV-2 infection.

The chain recombines TRBV5-4 with TRBJ2-2, with D unclear. Germline assignment: CDR1 SGHNT and CDR2 YYREEE (reference sequence). Between the trimmed V and J ends, which lost 0 bases and 5 bases, there was a span of 5 bases. The CDR3 totals 13 residues. Written as DNA, the CDR3 is TGTGCCAGCAGCTTGGTCCATACCGGGGAGCTGTTTTTT. As protein: CASSLVHTGELFF.

This chain joins TRBV6-6 and TRBJ2-2; D ambiguous. The CDR3 sequence is 13 residues long. Trimming took 5 bases from V and 6 from J, leaving 10 bases between them. The germline gives CDR1 MNHNY, CDR2 SVGAGI (reference sequence). The CDR3 DNA follows: TGTGCCAGCAGTCCCCTGACGTCCGGGGAGCTGTTTTTT. Encoded protein: CASSPLTSGELFF.

J is TRBJ2-1 and V is TRBV5-4, with 7 bases lining up with TRBD1. The junction had 8 bases not matched to a gene; V was cut back by 6 bases and J by 8 bases. The germline gives CDR1 SGHNT, CDR2 YYREEE (reference sequence). The CDR3 contains 13 residues. CDR3 loop: CASNQDRVDEQFF. As DNA, the CDR3 is TGTGCCAGCAACCAAGACAGGGTCGATGAGCAGTTCTTC.

The chain's CDR3 is CASSITRATGELFF. The CDR3 DNA reads TGTGCCAGTAGTATAACCAGGGCGACCGGGGAGCTGTTTTTT. This chain links TRBV19 with TRBJ2-2; possible D gene TRBD1, 5 bases. CDR3 length equals 14 residues. CDR1 is LNHDA and CDR2 is SQIVND in the germline V gene (reference sequence). Trimming took 2 bases from V and 5 from J, leaving 9 bases between them.

This rearrangement joins TRBV4-1 to TRBJ2-1, with a weak D call TRBD2 (5 bases). Trimming took 1 base from V and 4 from J, leaving 20 bases between them. This CDR3 comprises 18 residues. Germline loops: CDR1 MGHRA, CDR2 YSYEKL. CDR3 in amino acids: CASSQGGPRRVLYNEQFF. For the CDR3, the DNA is TGCGCCAGCAGCCAAGGCGGGCCCAGAAGGGTTTTGTACAATGAGCAGTTCTTC.

This chain connects TRBV24-1 to TRBJ2-3; unclear D gene. Germline CDR1 reads KGHDR; CDR2 reads SFDVKD. Trimming shortened V by 6 bases and J by 3 bases, and 6 bases separated the two germline ends. The CDR3 is 12 residues long. The CDR3: CATSSVTDTQYF. CDR3 nucleotides: TGTGCCACCAGTTCCGTTACAGATACGCAGTATTTT.

This clone was seen once. The rearrangement links TRBV13 to TRBJ1-2; no reliable D call. Trimming removed 0 bases at V and 3 bases at J, with 5 bases between. The CDR3 has 13 residues. Germline V gives CDR1 PRHDT, CDR2 FYEKMQ (reference sequence). The CDR3 spells CASSLGLYYGYTF. DNA for the CDR3: TGTGCCAGCAGCTTAGGCCTCTACTATGGCTACACCTTC. The entire variable domain, with the rest obtained from reference TRBV13 and TRBJ1-2, is as follows: AAGVIQSPRHLIKEKRETATLKCYPIPRHDTVYWYQQGPGQDPQFLISFYEKMQSDKGSIPDRFSAQQFSDYHSELNMSSLELGDSALYFCASSLGLYYGYTFGSGTRLTVV.

CDR3 sequence (DNA): TGTGCCAGTAAATCTTCGGGAATCAATGAGCAGTTCTTC. Translated, it gives CASKSSGINEQFF. The V gene is TRBV12-3 or TRBV12-4, the J gene TRBJ2-1, with D perhaps matching TRBD2 (5 bases). Trimming removed 9 bases from V and 6 bases from J, with 15 bases in between. CDR3 length: 13 amino acids.

This clone was counted only a few times. The chain employs TRBV5-1 and TRBJ1-2; a weak D match, TRBD1 (6 bases). The V and J ends lost 1 base and 7 bases respectively, with 11 bases between them. Germline V lookup: CDR1 SGHRS, CDR2 YFSETQ. The CDR3 is 13 amino acids. CDR3 loop: CASSLRTEGGYTF. In nucleotides, the CDR3 is TGCGCCAGCAGCTTGCGGACAGAGGGTGGCTACACCTTC.

The CDR3, as DNA: TGCGCCAGCAGTCCAGGTCCAAACCGCCCCTACGAGCAGTACTTC. Protein product: CASSPGPNRPYEQYF. The chain recombines TRBV5-1 with TRBJ2-7; D gene uncertain. Trimming pared 5 bases from V and 2 bases from J, leaving 17 bases between. The CDR3 is 15 residues long. Germline lookup yields CDR1 SGHRS and CDR2 YFSETQ.

This sequence joins TRBV10-1 and TRBJ2-3; D could derive from TRBD1 or TRBD2 (5 bases each). This CDR3 spans 14 amino acids. Germline V gives CDR1 WNHNN, CDR2 SYGVQD (reference sequence). V lost 9 bases and J 5 bases, leaving 18 bases between the germline ends. In nucleotides, the CDR3 is TGCGCCAGTCCCCCGGGGCGTCACGTAGATACGCAGTATTTT. This translates into CASPPGRHVDTQYF.

Turning to this clone: Sequence at one end of the junction differs from germline and may be a read error. The CDR3 loop is CASSLAGGSAGELFF. CDR3 DNA: TGTGCTAGCAGCTTAGCGGGAGGGAGCGCCGGGGAGCTGTTTTTT. The chain couples TRBV7-7 to TRBJ2-2, with 11 nucleotides matching TRBD2. Germline CDR1 and CDR2: SSHAT and FNYEAQ (reference sequence). The CDR3 runs 15 residues.

V usage is TRBV2 and J usage is TRBJ2-5, with TRBD2 as a possible D gene (5 bases). The CDR3 loop spans 14 amino acids. CDR1 SNHLY and CDR2 FYNNEI come from the germline V gene. V lost 2 bases, J lost 0 bases, and 7 bases lay in between. The CDR3 reads CASSEFGNQETQYF. As DNA, the CDR3 is TGTGCCAGCAGTGAATTCGGGAACCAAGAGACCCAGTACTTC.

V gene TRBV7-3 combines with J gene TRBJ2-3; the D is unclear. The V end was cut by 4 bases, the J end by 7 bases, with 9 bases between. The length of the CDR3 is 12 residues. CDR1 is SGHTA and CDR2 is FQGTGA in the germline V gene. CDR3 sequence (DNA): TGTGCCAGCAGCTCGACACAAAATACGCAGTATTTT. Translating gives CASSSTQNTQYF.

V usage is TRBV6-1 and J usage is TRBJ2-3; D possibly uses TRBD1 or TRBD2 (5 bases each). Germline CDR1 is MNHNS and CDR2 is SASEGT. The CDR3 is made up of 15 amino acids. Trimming removed 2 bases at V and 4 bases at J, with 13 bases between. CDR3 nucleotide sequence: TGTGCCAGCAGTGAATTGCCGATGGGGGCAGATACGCAGTATTTT. Translated: CASSELPMGADTQYF.

This rearrangement joins TRBV7-2 to TRBJ1-2; D is perhaps TRBD1 (6 bases). Trimming cost V 5 bases and J 0 bases, with 22 bases left between them. Per germline, CDR1 SGHTA and CDR2 FQGNSA. The CDR3 sequence is 18 residues long. CDR3 sequence reads: CASSTQLGPTGTNYGYTF. The CDR3 DNA reads TGTGCCAGCAGCACGCAATTGGGCCCGACAGGAACTAACTATGGCTACACCTTC.

The chain has TRBV4-1 and TRBJ2-7, with 7 nucleotides matching TRBD2. Germline CDR1 reads MGHRA; CDR2 reads YSYEKL. V was pared by 1 base and J by 2 bases, with 5 bases of the junction left unmatched. This CDR3 has 15 amino acids. The CDR3 region is CASSQVLAGTYEQYF. CDR3 coding DNA: TGCGCCAGCAGCCAAGTCTTAGCGGGTACCTACGAGCAGTACTTC.

The V and J genes are TRBV2 and TRBJ1-1; D gene unclear. V lost 7 bases to trimming and J lost 0 bases, with 9 bases between them. Germline CDR1 and CDR2: SNHLY and FYNNEI. The CDR3 sequence is 13 residues long. Here the CDR3 reads CASMMDVNTEAFF. CDR3 nucleotides: TGTGCCAGCATGATGGACGTGAACACTGAAGCTTTCTTT.

The chain carries TRBV7-3 and TRBJ2-2; D is unresolved. The CDR3 spans 15 residues. Germline V CDR1 and CDR2: SGHTA, FQGTGA. V dropped 3 bases and J dropped 0 bases, with 8 bases sitting between them. The CDR3 reads CASSFGRPNTGELFF. In nucleotides, the CDR3 is TGTGCCAGCAGCTTCGGCAGACCGAACACCGGGGAGCTGTTTTTT.

The gene calls are TRBV11-3 and TRBJ2-3; TRBD2 is a possible D gene (6 bases). The germline V gene has CDR1 SGHNT and CDR2 YENEEA. Trimming stripped 1 base from V and 1 base from J, with 12 bases between. The CDR3 has 16 amino acids. The CDR3 DNA reads TGTGCCAGCAGCTTAGGGATAGCGGCCGGCACAGATACGCAGTATTTT. Its translation: CASSLGIAAGTDTQYF.

J is TRBJ2-2 and V is TRBV7-2, with TRBD2 as a possible D gene (5 bases). Germline V gene lookup returns CDR1 SGHTA and CDR2 FQGNSA. V lost 2 bases, J lost 4 bases, and 11 bases lay in between. There are 15 residues in the CDR3. The DNA of the CDR3 is TGTGCCAGCAGCTTATATGGGAGTAGCACCGGGGAGCTGTTTTTT. Encoded protein: CASSLYGSSTGELFF.

J is TRBJ2-1 and V is TRBV7-3; D perhaps matches TRBD1 (7 bases). The V gene lost 5 bases and the J gene lost 9 bases, with 17 bases spanning the gap. The CDR3 sequence is 14 residues long. CDR1 and CDR2 (germline): SGHTA, FQGTGA. The CDR3 reads CASSPGVGGTEQFF. DNA of the CDR3: TGTGCCAGCAGCCCGGGGGTAGGGGGCACTGAGCAGTTCTTC.

The chain carries TRBV5-1 and TRBJ2-1, with TRBD2 identical over 7 bases. Germline V gene sequence: CDR1 SGHRS, CDR2 YFSETQ. CDR3 length equals 17 residues. Trimming removed 0 bases from V and 1 base from J; junction bases left unmatched: 7. CDR3 DNA sequence: TGCGCCAGCAGCTTGGCCGGGCTAGCGGAGTCCTACAATGAGCAGTTCTTC. Protein sequence: CASSLAGLAESYNEQFF.

This clone was seen a few times. This chain joins TRBV5-4 and TRBJ2-1; 9 bases match TRBD2. The CDR3 covers 16 residues. In germline, CDR1 is SGHNT, CDR2 YYREEE (reference sequence). With V trimmed by 3 bases and J by 6 bases, 10 bases remained unmatched. The CDR3 DNA follows: TGTGCCAGCAGCTCCCGGGCGGGAGGGCCGGGCAATGAGCAGTTCTTC. Its protein is CASSSRAGGPGNEQFF.

The V and J genes are TRBV5-5 and TRBJ2-7, with 7 bases that match TRBD2. J was trimmed by 5 bases and V by 3 bases; bases with no gene match: 11. The germline CDR1 and CDR2 sequences are SGHKS and YYEKEE (reference sequence). CDR3 length equals 15 residues. The CDR3: CASSYRGEVIDEQYF. For the CDR3, the DNA is TGTGCCAGCAGCTACCGGGGGGAAGTTATCGACGAGCAGTACTTC.

The rearrangement links TRBV6-5 to TRBJ2-4; TRBD2 matches 7 bases. The CDR3 spans 15 residues. V shed 4 bases and J 0 bases; nucleotides not matched to a gene: 3. Germline CDR1 is MNHEY and CDR2 is SVGAGI. CDR3 amino acids: CASSLGGGAKNIQYF. The CDR3 DNA is TGTGCCAGCAGTTTGGGCGGGGGAGCCAAAAACATTCAGTACTTC.

This chain joins TRBV5-5 and TRBJ1-2; no clear D gene. The CDR3 length is 15 residues. Germline-derived CDR1 and CDR2 are SGHKS and YYEKEE (reference sequence). Trimming pared 3 bases from V and 0 bases from J, leaving 12 bases between. Here the CDR3 DNA reads TGTGCCAGCAGCTCCCGGACGGTCGCTAACTATGGCTACACCTTC. This gives the protein CASSSRTVANYGYTF.